A selection of T cell receptor beta chains follows, all from one sample in a study of cytomegalovirus exposure and HLA in healthy donors. The assay was immunoSEQ multiplex PCR, and TCRdb's table has in-frame clones only and misses some. The sample lists 70,000 to 95,000 clones, around 79% occurring once. The sequencing input was PBMCs. The origin of the receptors is a middle-aged man in good health and CMV-seronegative. The CDR3 runs from the conserved cysteine through the conserved F or W. Fields, in order: V gene, D gene, J gene, clone size, CDR3 DNA, CDR3 protein. A D gene is named only where the DNA matches it firmly. Only some rows state a clone size, as once, few, many or a class for expanded clones.

TRBV29-1	-	TRBJ1-1	-	TGCAAGGCAGATCTGGGGGCCACTGAAGCTTTCTTT	CKADLGATEAFF
TRBV7-9	-	TRBJ2-7	-	TGTTCCAGCAGCCTGACAGCCTCCGTCCACGAGCAGTACTTC	CSSSLTASVHEQYF
TRBV6-1	TRBD2	TRBJ2-5	-	TGTGCCAGCGGATCTAGCGGCGCTTTACAAGAGACCCAGTACTTC	CASGSSGALQETQYF
TRBV5-5	-	TRBJ1-1	few	TGTGCCAGCAGCTCCCTCCCGGAGGGCATGAACACTGAAGCTTTCTTT	CASSSLPEGMNTEAFF
TRBV9	TRBD2	TRBJ2-1	-	TGTGCCAGCAGCAAGGGACTAGCGGATTACAATGAGCAGTTCTTC	CASSKGLADYNEQFF
TRBV28	TRBD1	TRBJ1-5	-	TGTGCCAGCAGTTTGTTTTACAGGGGGCTTGGTGCCCAGCATTTT	CASSLFYRGLGAQHF
TRBV7-2	TRBD1	TRBJ2-3	-	TGTGCCAGCAGCTTCTCTACTAACAGGGGGCGACCGCAAGATACGCAGTATTTT	CASSFSTNRGRPQDTQYF
TRBV6-1	TRBD2	TRBJ2-7	-	TGTGCCAGCAGCGAGTTGATGGGGGGGTACTACGAGCAGTACTTC	CASSELMGGYYEQYF
TRBV6-6	-	TRBJ1-2	few	TGTGCCATCAAGGGGGATGGCTACACCTTC	CAIKGDGYTF
TRBV19	-	TRBJ1-2	few	TGTGCCAGTAGTAGGCGGGCCTCCCAGGGCTACACCTTC	CASSRRASQGYTF
TRBV11-2	TRBD1	TRBJ1-4	-	TGTGCCAGCAGCATGGGACAGGGAAATGAAAAACTGTTTTTT	CASSMGQGNEKLFF
TRBV4-1	TRBD2	TRBJ2-1	-	TGCGCCAGCAGCCAAGTAATCCTAGCGGGAGGGAATGAGCAGTTCTTC	CASSQVILAGGNEQFF
TRBV15	TRBD2	TRBJ2-1	-	TGTGCCACCCGGCTTCGCGGCGGGAGCTCCTACAATGAGCAGTTCTTC	CATRLRGGSSYNEQFF
TRBV4-1	-	TRBJ1-2	few	TGCGCCAGCAGCCTGGGAGCCGGGGGAACCTATGGCTACACCTTC	CASSLGAGGTYGYTF
TRBV18	TRBD2	TRBJ2-1	few	TGTGCCAGCTCACCACCCTCCGGGAGGGTTCTCTACAATGAGCAGTTCTTC	CASSPPSGRVLYNEQFF
TRBV9	-	TRBJ2-1	few	TGTGCCAGCAGCGTAGAGGGGGAATCCTACAATGAGCAGTTCTTC	CASSVEGESYNEQFF
TRBV7-9	TRBD1	TRBJ2-5	few	TGTGCCAGCAGCCCGGGACAGGGGGGCCAAGAGACCCAGTACTTC	CASSPGQGGQETQYF
TRBV7-3	-	TRBJ2-7	-	TGTGCCAGCAGCCCAAGTCAGGGGTTTATCTACGAGCAGTACTTC	CASSPSQGFIYEQYF
TRBV7-9	-	TRBJ1-1	-	TGTGCCAGCAGCTCCGAGGGGGACACTGAAGCTTTCTTT	CASSSEGDTEAFF
TRBV5-4	TRBD2	TRBJ2-7	-	TGTGCCAGCAGTGGGACTAGCGGCGATCGGCAGTACTTC	CASSGTSGDRQYF
TRBV7-8	-	TRBJ1-2	-	TGTGCCAGCGGAAGAGGGAAGGCCTATGGCTACACCTTC	CASGRGKAYGYTF
TRBV19	-	TRBJ1-6	-	TGTGCCAGTAGTATGACAGGCGACTATTCACCCCTCCACTTT	CASSMTGDYSPLHF
TRBV28	TRBD1	TRBJ1-1	few	TGTGCCAGCAGGGGCAGGGGGTATGGTTACACTGAAGCTTTCTTT	CASRGRGYGYTEAFF
TRBV7-9	-	TRBJ2-5	-	TGTGCCAGCAGCTTTTTAGGGGCGGAGCAAGAGACCCAGTACTTC	CASSFLGAEQETQYF
TRBV7-9	-	TRBJ2-7	few	TGTGCCAGCAGCTCGGGGTTCTACGAGCAGTACTTC	CASSSGFYEQYF
TRBV7-3	TRBD2	TRBJ2-3	-	TGTGCCAGCAGCTCTGGACTAGCGGGGCGCACAGATACGCAGTATTTT	CASSSGLAGRTDTQYF
TRBV12-2	-	TRBJ2-7	-	TGTGCAAGTCGCTTAGGATACTCCCACGAGCAGTACTTC	CASRLGYSHEQYF
TRBV7-9	-	TRBJ2-1	-	TGTGCCAGCAGCTTCCGTTTGCTAGCTATCTACAATGAGCAGTTCTTC	CASSFRLLAIYNEQFF
TRBV30	-	TRBJ2-7	few	TGTGCCTGGAGCGCGCGGGGGCCCGAGCAGTACTTC	CAWSARGPEQYF
TRBV28	TRBD1	TRBJ2-7	-	TGTGCCAGCAGTCGTACCGGGACAGGGTCCTACGAGCAGTACTTC	CASSRTGTGSYEQYF
TRBV29-1	TRBD2	TRBJ2-3	-	TGCAGCGTTGAAGACCGACTAGCGGCCCCCCCAGATACGCAGTATTTT	CSVEDRLAAPPDTQYF
TRBV5-1	-	TRBJ2-3	-	TGCGCCAGCAGCTTAGGGGTTGTCACAGATACGCAGTATTTT	CASSLGVVTDTQYF
TRBV28	TRBD2	TRBJ2-5	few	TGTGCCAGCAGTTTGCGGGGGGTTCCAGAGACCCAGTACTTC	CASSLRGVPETQYF
TRBV30	TRBD2	TRBJ2-1	-	TGTGCCTGGAGCCAAAAGGGACTAGCGGACAATGAGCAGTTCTTC	CAWSQKGLADNEQFF
TRBV6-1	TRBD2	TRBJ2-7	-	TGTGCCAGCAGTGAAGCGGCTAGCGGGACCTACGAGCAGTACTTC	CASSEAASGTYEQYF
TRBV9	TRBD2	TRBJ2-2	-	TGTGCCAGCAGCGTAGGTTCTACTCGCGGGAGTATCCGCGGGGAGCTGTTTTTT	CASSVGSTRGSIRGELFF
TRBV10-3	-	TRBJ2-7	-	TGTGCCATCATGAGAGACAGCTACGAGCAGTACTTC	CAIMRDSYEQYF
TRBV7-3	TRBD2	TRBJ2-3	once	TGTGCCAGCAGCTCAGCGGGAGGGACGGCAGATACGCAGTATTTT	CASSSAGGTADTQYF